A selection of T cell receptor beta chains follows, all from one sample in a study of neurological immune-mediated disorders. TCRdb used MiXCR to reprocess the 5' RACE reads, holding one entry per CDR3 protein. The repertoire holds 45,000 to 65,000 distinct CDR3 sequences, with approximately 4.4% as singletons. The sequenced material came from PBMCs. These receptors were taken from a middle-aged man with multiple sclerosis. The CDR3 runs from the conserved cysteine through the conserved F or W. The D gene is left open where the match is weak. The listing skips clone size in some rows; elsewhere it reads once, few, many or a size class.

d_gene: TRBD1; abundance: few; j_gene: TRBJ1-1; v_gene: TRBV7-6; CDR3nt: TGTGCCAGCAGCTCCCAAGAAACAGGGGTGACTGAAGCTTTCTTT; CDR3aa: CASSSQETGVTEAFF
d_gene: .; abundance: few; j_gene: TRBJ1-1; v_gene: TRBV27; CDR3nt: TGTGCCAACCACCCCCGGGCCACTGAAGCTTTCTTT; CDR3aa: CANHPRATEAFF
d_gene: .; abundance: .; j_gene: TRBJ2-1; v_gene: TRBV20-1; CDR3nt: TGCAGTGCTAACTACAATGAGCAGTTCTTC; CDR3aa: CSANYNEQFF
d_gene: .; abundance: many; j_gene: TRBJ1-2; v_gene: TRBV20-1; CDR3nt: TGCAGTGCTCCTAGGGGGACGGACTATGGCTACACCTTC; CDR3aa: CSAPRGTDYGYTF
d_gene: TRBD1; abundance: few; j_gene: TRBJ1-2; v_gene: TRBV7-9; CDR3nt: TGTGCCAGCAGCTTTAGCGGACAGGGAGCTAATGGCTACACCTTC; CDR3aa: CASSFSGQGANGYTF
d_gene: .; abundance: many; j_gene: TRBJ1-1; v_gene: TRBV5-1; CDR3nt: TGCGCCAGCAGCTTGAGGGCAGGGGACACTGAAGCTTTCTTT; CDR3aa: CASSLRAGDTEAFF
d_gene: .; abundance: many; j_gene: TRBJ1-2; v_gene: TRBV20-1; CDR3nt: TGCAGTGCTAGAGATAGGGACACCTATGGCTACACCTTC; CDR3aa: CSARDRDTYGYTF
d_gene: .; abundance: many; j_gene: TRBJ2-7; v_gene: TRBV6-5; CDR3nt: TGTGCCAGCAGTCGGGGGAAGGACGAGCAGTACTTC; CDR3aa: CASSRGKDEQYF
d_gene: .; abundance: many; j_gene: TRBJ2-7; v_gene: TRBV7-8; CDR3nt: TGTGCCAGCAGCTTACAGGGGTACGAGCAGTACTTC; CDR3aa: CASSLQGYEQYF
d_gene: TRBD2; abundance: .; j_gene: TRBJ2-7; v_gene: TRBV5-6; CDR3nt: TGTGCCAGCAGCTTCGGCGCGCGGGAGGGCCTGTCCTACGAGCAGTACTTC; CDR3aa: CASSFGAREGLSYEQYF
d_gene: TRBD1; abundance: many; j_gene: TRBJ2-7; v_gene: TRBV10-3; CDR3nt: TGTGCCATCAGTAGGGAGCAGGGGGCTTTCCCTGGCTACGAGCAGTACTTC; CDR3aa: CAISREQGAFPGYEQYF
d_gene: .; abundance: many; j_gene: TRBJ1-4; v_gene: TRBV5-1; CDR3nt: TGCGCCAGCAGCGATAGCCGGACTCTACGAGGAGAAAAACTGTTTTTT; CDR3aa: CASSDSRTLRGEKLFF
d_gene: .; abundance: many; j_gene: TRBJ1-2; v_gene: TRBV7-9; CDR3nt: TGTGCCAGCAGCCCTCCGGCCTTGCCCTACTATGGCTACACCTTC; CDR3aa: CASSPPALPYYGYTF
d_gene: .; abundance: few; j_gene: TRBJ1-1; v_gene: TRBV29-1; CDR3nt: TGCAGCGTTTTGGTGAACACTGAAGCTTTCTTT; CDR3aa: CSVLVNTEAFF
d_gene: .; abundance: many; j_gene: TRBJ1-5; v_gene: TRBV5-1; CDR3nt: TGCGCCAGCAGCCCCCCCGGGGGGGGCAATCAGCCCCAGCATTTT; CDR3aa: CASSPPGGGNQPQHF
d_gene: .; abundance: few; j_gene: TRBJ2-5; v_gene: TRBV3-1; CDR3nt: TGTGCCAGCAGCCCCCAGGTGGCACGGCAAGAGACCCAGTACTTC; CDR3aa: CASSPQVARQETQYF
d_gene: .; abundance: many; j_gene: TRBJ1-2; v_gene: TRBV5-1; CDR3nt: TGCGCCAGCAGCCGGACGGGTACTGACTATGGCTACACCTTC; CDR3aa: CASSRTGTDYGYTF
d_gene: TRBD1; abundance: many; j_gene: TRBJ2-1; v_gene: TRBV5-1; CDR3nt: TGCGCCAGCAGCTCGGACAGGGCCAATGAGCAGTTCTTC; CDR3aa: CASSSDRANEQFF
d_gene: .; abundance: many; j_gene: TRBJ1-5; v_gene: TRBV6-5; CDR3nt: TGTGCCAGCAGTTTCGGGGCGGCTCAGCCCCAGCATTTT; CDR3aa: CASSFGAAQPQHF
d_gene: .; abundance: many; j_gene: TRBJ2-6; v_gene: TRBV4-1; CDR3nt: TGCGCCAGCAGCCAAGATGGGAGCTCTGGGGCCAACGTCCTGACTTTC; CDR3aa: CASSQDGSSGANVLTF
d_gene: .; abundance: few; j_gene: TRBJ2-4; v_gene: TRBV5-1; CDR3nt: TGCGCCAGCAGGGGAGAAATTGGGAACATTCAGTACTTC; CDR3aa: CASRGEIGNIQYF
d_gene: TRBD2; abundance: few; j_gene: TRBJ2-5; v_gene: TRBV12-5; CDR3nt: TGTGCTAGTGGTCCTGGGGGGGTCCGGGAGACCCAGTACTTC; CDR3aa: CASGPGGVRETQYF
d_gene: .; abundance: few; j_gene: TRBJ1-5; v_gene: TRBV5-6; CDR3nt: TGTGCCAGCAGCTTAGCAGGGCTCGATCAGCCCCAGAATTTT; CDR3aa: CASSLAGLDQPQNF
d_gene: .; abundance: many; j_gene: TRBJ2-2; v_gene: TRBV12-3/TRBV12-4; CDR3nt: TGTGCCAGCAGTTTCACAAGGTCCACCGGGGAGCTGTTTTTT; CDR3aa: CASSFTRSTGELFF
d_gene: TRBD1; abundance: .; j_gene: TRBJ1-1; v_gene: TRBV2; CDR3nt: TGTGCCAGCAGTGAAAGGCCAGGGGGCTGGTACGCTTTCTTT; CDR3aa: CASSERPGGWYAFF
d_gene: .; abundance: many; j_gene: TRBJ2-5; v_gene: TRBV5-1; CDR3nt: TGCGCCAGCAGCATCACAGGTCAAGAGACCCAGTACTTC; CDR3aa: CASSITGQETQYF
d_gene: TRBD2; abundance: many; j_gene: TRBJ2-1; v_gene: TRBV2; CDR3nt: TGTGCCAGCAGTTACGCCAGACTAGCGGGAGTAATTGGCAATGAGCAGTTCTTC; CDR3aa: CASSYARLAGVIGNEQFF
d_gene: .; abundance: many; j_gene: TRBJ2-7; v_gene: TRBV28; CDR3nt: TGTGCCAGCAGTGAAAGGGGGTCCGAGCAGTACTTC; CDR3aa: CASSERGSEQYF
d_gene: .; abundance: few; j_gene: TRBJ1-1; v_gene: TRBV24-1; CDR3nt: TGTGCCACCAGTGAGTATGGTTCTGAAGCTTTCTTT; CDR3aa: CATSEYGSEAFF
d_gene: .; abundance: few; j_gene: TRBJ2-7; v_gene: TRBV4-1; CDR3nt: TGCGCCAGCAGCCAAGGGATTTGGCGGGAACAGTACTTC; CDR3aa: CASSQGIWREQYF
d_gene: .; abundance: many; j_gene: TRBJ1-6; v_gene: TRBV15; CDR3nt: TGTGCCACCAGCAGAACTGAAGATTCACCCCTCAACTTT; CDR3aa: CATSRTEDSPLNF
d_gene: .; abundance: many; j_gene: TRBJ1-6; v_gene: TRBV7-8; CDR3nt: TGTGCCAGCAGCTCGAGCGGACAAATTAATTCACCCCTCCACTTT; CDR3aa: CASSSSGQINSPLHF
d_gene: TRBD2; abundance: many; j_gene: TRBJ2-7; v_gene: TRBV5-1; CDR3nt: TGCGCCAGCAGTTGGGACCGGGAGGCCTACGAGCAGTACTTC; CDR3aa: CASSWDREAYEQYF